This TCR beta chain derives from a study of early T cells in non-severe SARS-CoV-2 infection. This clonotype was counted many times. Separate cDNA molecules each had unique molecular identifiers attached to them. TCRdb re-derived calls from the 5' RACE reads in MiXCR, one entry per CDR3 protein. Counted here are 50,000 or so distinct CDR3 sequences, more than 13% occurring once; the ten biggest clones make up 9% to 10%. The CDR3 is 15 residues long. The germline CDR1 and CDR2 sequences are SGHRS and YFSETQ. Trimming removed 4 bases at V and 2 bases at J, with 15 bases between. The source material was whole blood, sampled at baseline. This clonotype originated in an adult who was a healthcare worker with PCR-confirmed SARS-CoV-2 infection or an uninfected control (not recorded which). The chain joins TRBV5-1 to TRBJ2-5, with D uncertain. CDR3 coding DNA: TGCGCCAGCAGCGAGGCGGTCGGTCGGCAAGAGACCCAGTACTTC. Protein: CASSEAVGRQETQYF.